This T cell receptor (beta chain) is from a study of shared T cell receptors in the human thymus. Assay used: immunoSEQ multiplex PCR; TCRdb lists only in-frame clones, some missing. The sample holds about 380,000 clones, 85% to 95% seen once. This CDR3 region has 12 residues. From germline, CDR1 is SGHNT and CDR2 YYREEE (reference sequence). Trimming removed 5 bases from V and 7 bases from J; junction bases left unmatched: 4. This TCR was recovered from a human donor. Specimen: thymocytes. J is TRBJ1-1 and V is TRBV5-4, with 8 nucleotides matching TRBD1. The CDR3 loop reads CASSLTGVEAFF. Here the CDR3 DNA reads TGTGCCAGCAGTTTGACAGGGGTTGAAGCTTTCTTT. The full variable domain, in which reference TRBV5-4 and TRBJ1-1 provide the parts outside the CDR3, is ETGVTQSPTHLIKTRGQQVTLRCSSQSGHNTVSWYQQALGQGPQFIFQYYREEENGRGNFPPRFSGLQFPNYSSELNVNALELDDSALYLCASSLTGVEAFFGQGTRLTVV.